This T cell receptor beta chain was identified during a study of cytomegalovirus exposure and HLA in healthy donors. General study points: Specific recognition of CMV antigens was confirmed in vitro for a few chains (all CMV-associated). Accounts indicate the classifier identified cytomegalovirus status with strong specificity and sensitivity.

The assay was immunoSEQ multiplex PCR, and TCRdb's table has in-frame clones only and misses some. This repertoire shows 45,000 to 65,000 clones, about 92% found once; its top ten account for roughly 8.4%. As regards this clone: The antigen is undetermined.

Germline CDR1 reads SEHNR; CDR2 reads FQNEAQ (reference sequence). This CDR3 has 14 residues. The trim removed 4 bases at V and 3 bases at J, leaving 6 bases unmatched. The clonotype originates from a woman between 18 and 29 years old in good health and CMV-seropositive. Sequencing was performed on PBMCs. The rearrangement links TRBV7-9 to TRBJ2-7, with 7 bases matching TRBD1. The CDR3 DNA is TGTGCCAGCAGCTCAGACAGGGAGATCTACGAGCAGTACTTC. It yields the protein CASSSDREIYEQYF.